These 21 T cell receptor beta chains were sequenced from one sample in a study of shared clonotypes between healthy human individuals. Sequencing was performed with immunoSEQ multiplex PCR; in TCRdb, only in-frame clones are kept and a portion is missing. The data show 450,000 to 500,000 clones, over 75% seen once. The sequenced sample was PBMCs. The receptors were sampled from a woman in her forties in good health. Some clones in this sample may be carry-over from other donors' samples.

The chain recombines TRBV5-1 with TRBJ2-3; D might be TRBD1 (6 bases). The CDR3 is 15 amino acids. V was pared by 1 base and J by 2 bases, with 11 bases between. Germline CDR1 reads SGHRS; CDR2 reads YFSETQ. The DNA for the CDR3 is TGCGCCAGCAGCTTGCCACAGGGCCTCACAGATACGCAGTATTTT. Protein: CASSLPQGLTDTQYF.

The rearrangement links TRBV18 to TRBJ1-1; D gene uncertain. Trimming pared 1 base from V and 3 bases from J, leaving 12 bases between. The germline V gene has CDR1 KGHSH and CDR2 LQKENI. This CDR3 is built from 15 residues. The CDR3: CASSPRGAGDTEAFF. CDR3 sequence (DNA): TGTGCCAGCTCACCACGGGGTGCGGGAGACACTGAAGCTTTCTTT.

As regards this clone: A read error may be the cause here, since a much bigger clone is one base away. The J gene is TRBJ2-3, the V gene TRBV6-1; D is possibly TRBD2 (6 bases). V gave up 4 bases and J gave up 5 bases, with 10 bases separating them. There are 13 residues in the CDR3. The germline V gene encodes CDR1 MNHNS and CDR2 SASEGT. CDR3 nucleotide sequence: TGTGCCAGCAGTGCTCGGGAGATAGATACGCAGTATTTT. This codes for CASSAREIDTQYF.

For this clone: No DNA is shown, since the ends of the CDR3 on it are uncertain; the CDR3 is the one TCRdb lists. This CDR3 reads CASSFGPGNQETQYF. V is TRBV5-1 and J is TRBJ2-5; the table's D call, TRBD2, has no DNA check behind it. Germline values: CDR1 SGHRS, CDR2 YFSETQ. The CDR3 is 15 residues long, ends included.

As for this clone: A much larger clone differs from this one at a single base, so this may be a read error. CDR3 residues: CASSFLSGRASSSEQYF. The CDR3 DNA sequence: TGTGCCAGCAGCTTCCTTTCCGGTCGGGCTAGTTCATCCGAGCAGTACTTC. This chain joins TRBV7-2 and TRBJ2-7; D uncertain. V dropped 3 bases and J dropped 6 bases, with 24 bases sitting between them. The CDR3 has 17 amino acids. Germline CDR1 is SGHTA and CDR2 is FQGNSA.

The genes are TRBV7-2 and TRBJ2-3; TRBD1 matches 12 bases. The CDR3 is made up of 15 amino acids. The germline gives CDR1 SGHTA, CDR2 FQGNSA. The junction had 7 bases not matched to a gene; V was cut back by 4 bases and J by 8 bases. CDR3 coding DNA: TGTGCCAGCAGCTCCCACGGGACAGGGGGCTTTACGCAGTATTTT. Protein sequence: CASSSHGTGGFTQYF.

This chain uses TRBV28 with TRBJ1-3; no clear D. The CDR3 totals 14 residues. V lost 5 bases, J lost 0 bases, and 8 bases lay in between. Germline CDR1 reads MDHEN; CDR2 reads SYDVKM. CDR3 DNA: TGTGCCAGCAGTCTCCCGATCTCTGGAAACACCATATATTTT. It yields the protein CASSLPISGNTIYF.

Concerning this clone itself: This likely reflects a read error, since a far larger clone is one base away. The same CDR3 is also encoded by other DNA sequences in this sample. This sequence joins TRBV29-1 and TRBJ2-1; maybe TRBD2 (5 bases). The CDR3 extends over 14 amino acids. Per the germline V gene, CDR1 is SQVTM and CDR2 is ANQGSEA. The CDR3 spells CSVAKDFINNEQFF. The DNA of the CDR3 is TGCAGTGTTGCAAAGGACTTCATTAACAATGAGCAGTTCTTC.

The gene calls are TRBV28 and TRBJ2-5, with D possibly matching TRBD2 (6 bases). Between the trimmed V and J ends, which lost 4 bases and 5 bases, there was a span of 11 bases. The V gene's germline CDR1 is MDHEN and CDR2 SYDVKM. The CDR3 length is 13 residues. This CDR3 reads CASSSAGPETQYF. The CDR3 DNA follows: TGTGCCAGCAGTTCAGCGGGCCCCGAGACCCAGTACTTC.

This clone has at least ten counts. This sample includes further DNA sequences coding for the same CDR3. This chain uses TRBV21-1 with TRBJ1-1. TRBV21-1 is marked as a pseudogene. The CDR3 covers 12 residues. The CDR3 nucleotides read TGTGCCAGCAGCATTCTGTACACTGAAGCTTTCTTT. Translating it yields CASSILYTEAFF.

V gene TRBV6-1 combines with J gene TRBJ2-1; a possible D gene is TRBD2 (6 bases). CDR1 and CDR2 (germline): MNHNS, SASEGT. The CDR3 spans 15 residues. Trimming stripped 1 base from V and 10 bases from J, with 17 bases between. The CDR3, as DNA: TGTGCCAGCAGTGAAGACGGGACTCCGGTCTCAGAGCAGTTCTTC. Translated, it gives CASSEDGTPVSEQFF.

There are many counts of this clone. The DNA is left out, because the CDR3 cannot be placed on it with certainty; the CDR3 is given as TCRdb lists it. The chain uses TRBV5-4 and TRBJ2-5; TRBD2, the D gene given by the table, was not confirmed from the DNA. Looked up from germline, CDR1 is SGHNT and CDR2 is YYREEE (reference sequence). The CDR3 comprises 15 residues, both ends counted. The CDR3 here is CASSSSASGRETQYF.

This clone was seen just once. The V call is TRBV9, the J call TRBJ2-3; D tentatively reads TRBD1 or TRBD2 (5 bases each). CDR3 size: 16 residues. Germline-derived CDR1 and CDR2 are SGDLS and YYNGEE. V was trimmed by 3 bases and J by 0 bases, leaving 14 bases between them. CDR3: CASSAGPSRSTDTQYF. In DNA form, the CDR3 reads TGTGCCAGCAGCGCGGGGCCTAGCAGGAGCACAGATACGCAGTATTTT.

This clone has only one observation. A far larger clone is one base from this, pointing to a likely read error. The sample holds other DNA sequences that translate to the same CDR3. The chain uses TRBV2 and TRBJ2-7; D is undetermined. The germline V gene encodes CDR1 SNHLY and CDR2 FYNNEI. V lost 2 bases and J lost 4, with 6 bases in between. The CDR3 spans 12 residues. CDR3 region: CASSEQGYEQYF. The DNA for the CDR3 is TGTGCCAGCAGTGAACAAGGATACGAGCAGTACTTC.

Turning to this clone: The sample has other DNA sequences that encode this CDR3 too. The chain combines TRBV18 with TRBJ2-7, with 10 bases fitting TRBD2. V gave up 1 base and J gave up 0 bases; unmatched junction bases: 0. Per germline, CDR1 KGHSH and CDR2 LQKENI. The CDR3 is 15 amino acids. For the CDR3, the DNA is TGTGCCAGCTCACCACTAGCGGGAGGCTCCTACGAGCAGTACTTC. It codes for CASSPLAGGSYEQYF.

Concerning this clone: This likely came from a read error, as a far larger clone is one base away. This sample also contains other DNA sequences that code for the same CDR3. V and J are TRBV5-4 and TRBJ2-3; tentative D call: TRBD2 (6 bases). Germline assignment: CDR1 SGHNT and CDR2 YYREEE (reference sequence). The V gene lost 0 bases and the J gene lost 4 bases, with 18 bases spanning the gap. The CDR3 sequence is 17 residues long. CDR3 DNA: TGTGCCAGCAGCTTGGCCCGAACGGGAGTGTGGGCAGATACGCAGTATTTT. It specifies CASSLARTGVWADTQYF.

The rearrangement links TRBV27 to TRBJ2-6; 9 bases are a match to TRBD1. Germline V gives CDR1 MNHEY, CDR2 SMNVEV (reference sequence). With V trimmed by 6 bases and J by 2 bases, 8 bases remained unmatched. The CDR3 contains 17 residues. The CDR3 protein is CASSYGTGNPGANVLTF. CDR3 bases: TGTGCCAGCAGCTACGGGACAGGGAATCCTGGGGCCAACGTCCTGACTTTC. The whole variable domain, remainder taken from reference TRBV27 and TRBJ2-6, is EAQVTQNPRYLITVTGKKLTVTCSQNMNHEYMSWYRQDPGLGLRQIYYSMNVEVTDKGDVPEGYKVSRKEKRNFPLILESPSPNQTSLYFCASSYGTGNPGANVLTFGAGSRLTVL.

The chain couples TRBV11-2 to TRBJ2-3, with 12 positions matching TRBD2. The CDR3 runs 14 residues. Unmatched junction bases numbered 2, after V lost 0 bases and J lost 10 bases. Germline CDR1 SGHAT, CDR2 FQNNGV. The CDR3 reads CASSLERLAGAQYF. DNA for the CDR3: TGTGCCAGCAGCTTAGAACGACTAGCGGGGGCGCAGTATTTT.

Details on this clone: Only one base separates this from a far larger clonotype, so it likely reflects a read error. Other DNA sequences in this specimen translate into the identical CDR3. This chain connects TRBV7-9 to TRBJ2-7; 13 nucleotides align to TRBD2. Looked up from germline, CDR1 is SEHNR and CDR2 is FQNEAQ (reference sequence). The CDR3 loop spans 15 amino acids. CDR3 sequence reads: CASSTRTSGSDEQYF. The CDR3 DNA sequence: TGCGCCAGCAGCACCCGGACTAGCGGGAGCGACGAGCAGTACTTC.

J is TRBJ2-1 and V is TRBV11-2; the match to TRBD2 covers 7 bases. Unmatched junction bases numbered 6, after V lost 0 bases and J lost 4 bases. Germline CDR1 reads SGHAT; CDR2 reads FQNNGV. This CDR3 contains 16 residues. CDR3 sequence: CASSLDRAGVYNEQFF. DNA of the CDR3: TGTGCCAGCAGCTTAGATCGGGCGGGAGTATACAATGAGCAGTTCTTC.

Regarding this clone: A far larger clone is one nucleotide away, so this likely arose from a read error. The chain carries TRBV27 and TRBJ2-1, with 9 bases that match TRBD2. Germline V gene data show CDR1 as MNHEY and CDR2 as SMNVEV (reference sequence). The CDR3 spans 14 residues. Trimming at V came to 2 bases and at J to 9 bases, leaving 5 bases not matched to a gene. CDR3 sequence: CASSLTILAGEQFF. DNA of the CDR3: TGTGCCAGCAGTTTAACAATACTAGCGGGTGAGCAGTTCTTC.